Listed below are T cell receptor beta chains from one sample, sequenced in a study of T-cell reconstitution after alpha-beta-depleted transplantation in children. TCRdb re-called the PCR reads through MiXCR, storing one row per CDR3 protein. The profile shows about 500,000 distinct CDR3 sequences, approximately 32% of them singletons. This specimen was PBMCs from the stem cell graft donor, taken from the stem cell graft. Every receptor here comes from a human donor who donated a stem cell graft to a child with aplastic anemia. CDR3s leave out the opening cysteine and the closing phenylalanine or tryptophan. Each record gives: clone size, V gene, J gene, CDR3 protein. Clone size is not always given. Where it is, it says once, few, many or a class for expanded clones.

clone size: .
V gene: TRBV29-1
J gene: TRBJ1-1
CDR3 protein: SVCLSQGGTEAF

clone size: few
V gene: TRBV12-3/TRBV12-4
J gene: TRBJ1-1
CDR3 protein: AILAPRGPNTEAF

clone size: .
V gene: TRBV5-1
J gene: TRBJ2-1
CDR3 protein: ASSLSSPGYNEQF

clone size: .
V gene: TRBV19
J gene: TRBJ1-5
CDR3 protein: ASSNGGQGYQPQH

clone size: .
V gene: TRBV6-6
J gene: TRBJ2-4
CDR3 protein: ASSYGAKNIQY

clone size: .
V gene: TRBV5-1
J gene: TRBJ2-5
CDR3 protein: ASSPGASLAGEETQY

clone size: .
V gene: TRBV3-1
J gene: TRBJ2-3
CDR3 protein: ASSSRQASDTQY

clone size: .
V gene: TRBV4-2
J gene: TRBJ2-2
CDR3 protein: ASSPPPGAGSPAGELF

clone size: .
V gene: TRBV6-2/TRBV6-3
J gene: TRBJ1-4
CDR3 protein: ASSYRRTEKLF

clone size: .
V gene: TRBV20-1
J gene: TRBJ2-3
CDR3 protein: SARSLWSAITDTQY

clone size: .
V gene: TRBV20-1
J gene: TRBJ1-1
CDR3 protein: SARASLNTEAF

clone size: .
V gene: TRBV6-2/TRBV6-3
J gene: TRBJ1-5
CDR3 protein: ASTAALNQPQH

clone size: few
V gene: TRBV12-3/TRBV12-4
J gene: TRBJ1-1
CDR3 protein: ASRQGADTEAF

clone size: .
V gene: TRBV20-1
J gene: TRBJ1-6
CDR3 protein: SASLIQGRGFNSPLH

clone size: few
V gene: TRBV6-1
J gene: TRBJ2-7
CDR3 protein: ASTDGRAYEQY

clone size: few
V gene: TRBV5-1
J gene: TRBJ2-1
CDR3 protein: ASSEDRVYNEQF

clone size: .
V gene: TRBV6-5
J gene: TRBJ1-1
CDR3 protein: ASSYLTRREAF

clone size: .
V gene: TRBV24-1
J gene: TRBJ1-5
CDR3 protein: ATSDARSPNQPQH

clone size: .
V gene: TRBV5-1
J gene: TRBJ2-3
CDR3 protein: ASSYVTDTQY

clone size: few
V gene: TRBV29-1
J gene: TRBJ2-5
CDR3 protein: SVDHYSAQY

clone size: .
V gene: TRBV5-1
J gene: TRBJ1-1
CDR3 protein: ASSWGTAGAEAF

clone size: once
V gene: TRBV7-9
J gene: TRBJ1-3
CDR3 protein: ASNYRDTDPGNTIY

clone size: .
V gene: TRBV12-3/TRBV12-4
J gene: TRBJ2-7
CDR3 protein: ASSPPGQTSYEQY

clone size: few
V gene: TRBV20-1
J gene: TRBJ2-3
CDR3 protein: SASDPGRRITDTQY

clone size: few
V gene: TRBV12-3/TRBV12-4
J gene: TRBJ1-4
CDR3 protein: ASSLRGGTNEKLF

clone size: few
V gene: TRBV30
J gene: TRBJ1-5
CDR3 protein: ACGVSSNQPQH

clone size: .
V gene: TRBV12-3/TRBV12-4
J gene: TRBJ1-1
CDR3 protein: ASSLKGESEAF

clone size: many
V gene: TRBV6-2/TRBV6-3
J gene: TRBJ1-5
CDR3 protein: ASTESAFQRNNQPQH

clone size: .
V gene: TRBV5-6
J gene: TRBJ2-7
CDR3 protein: ASSTGTGGSEQY

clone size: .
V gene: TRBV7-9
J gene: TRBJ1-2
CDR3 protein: ASSPSRDRGSGYT

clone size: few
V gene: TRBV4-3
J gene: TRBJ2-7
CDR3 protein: ASSQELAGGYEQY

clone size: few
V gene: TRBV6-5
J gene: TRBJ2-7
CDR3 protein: ASISSGRGPEQY

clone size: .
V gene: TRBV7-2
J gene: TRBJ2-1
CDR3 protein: ASSLVFEQF

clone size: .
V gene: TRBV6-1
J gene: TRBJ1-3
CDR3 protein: ASRNRDSLLRSGNTIY

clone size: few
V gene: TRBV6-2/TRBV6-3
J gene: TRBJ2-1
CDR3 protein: ASKPGPSSYNEQF

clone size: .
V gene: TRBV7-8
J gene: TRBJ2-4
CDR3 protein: ASSPAARANIQY

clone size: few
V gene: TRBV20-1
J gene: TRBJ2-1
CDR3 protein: SVQPMSSYNEQF

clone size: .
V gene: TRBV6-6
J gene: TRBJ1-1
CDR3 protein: ASSYSGGENF

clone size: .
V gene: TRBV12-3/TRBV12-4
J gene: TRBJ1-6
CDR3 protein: ASRPRSGGQGAPLH

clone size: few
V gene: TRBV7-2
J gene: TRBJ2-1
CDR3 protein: ASSLQREGRNEQF

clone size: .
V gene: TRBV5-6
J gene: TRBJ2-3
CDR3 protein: ASSFRRGTDTQY

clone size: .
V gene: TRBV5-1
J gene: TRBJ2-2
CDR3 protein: ASSVRDQNTGELF